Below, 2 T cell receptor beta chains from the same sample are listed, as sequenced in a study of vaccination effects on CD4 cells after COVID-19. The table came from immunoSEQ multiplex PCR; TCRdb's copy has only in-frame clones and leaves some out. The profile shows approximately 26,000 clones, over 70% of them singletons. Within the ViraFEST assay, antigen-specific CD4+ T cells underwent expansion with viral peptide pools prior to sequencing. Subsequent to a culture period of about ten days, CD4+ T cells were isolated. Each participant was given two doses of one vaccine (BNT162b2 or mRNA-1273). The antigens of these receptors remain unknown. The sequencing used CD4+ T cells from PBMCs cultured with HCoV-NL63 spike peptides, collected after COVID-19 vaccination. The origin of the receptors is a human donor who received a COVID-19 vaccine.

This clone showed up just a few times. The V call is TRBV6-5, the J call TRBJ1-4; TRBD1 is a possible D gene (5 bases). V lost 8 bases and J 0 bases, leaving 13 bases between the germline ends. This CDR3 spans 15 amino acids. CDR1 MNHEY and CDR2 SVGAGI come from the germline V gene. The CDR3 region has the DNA TGTGCCAGCTGGGGCAGGGACGCAACTAATGAAAAACTGTTTTTT. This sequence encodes CASWGRDATNEKLFF.

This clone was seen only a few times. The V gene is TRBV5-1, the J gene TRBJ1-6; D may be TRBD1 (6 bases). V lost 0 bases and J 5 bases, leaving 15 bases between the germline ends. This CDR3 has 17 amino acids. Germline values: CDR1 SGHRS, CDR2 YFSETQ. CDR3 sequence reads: CASSLGPGDGDNSPLHF. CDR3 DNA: TGCGCCAGCAGCTTGGGACCAGGGGACGGCGATAATTCACCCCTCCACTTT.